Listed below are T cell receptor beta chains from one sample, sequenced in a study of high-grade serous ovarian cancer treatment subgroups. The assay was immunoSEQ multiplex PCR, and TCRdb's table has in-frame clones only and misses some. In the table there are approximately 4,400 clones, around 76% of which are singletons. Sample: tumor tissue. The receptors were gathered from a human donor with high-grade serous ovarian cancer. The CDR3 runs from the conserved cysteine through the conserved F or W. Each record gives: J gene, V gene, CDR3 protein.

TRBJ1-2 TRBV9 CASSGERSYGYTF
TRBJ1-5 TRBV4-3 CASSQYRGDRNQPQHF
TRBJ2-3 TRBV9 CASSVIPNTDTQYF
TRBJ2-6 TRBV4-2 CASSPLNAGASGANVLTF
TRBJ2-1 TRBV29-1 CSVETPPDNEQFF
TRBJ1-5 TRBV5-4 CASSYSDSNQPQHF
TRBJ2-3 TRBV6-1 CASRGGLGALDTQYF
TRBJ2-5 TRBV29-1 CSVDPLAGVQETQYF
TRBJ2-5 TRBV7-2 CASSAQETQYF
TRBJ2-2 TRBV5-4 CASSFLRTATGELFF
TRBJ2-3 TRBV4-2 CASSQGGGDTQYF
TRBJ2-2 TRBV6-1 CASSEQVTGELFF
TRBJ2-7 TRBV5-1 CASSLWGGENEQYF
TRBJ2-7 TRBV29-1 CSVAETGGWGEQYF
TRBJ1-4 TRBV30 CAWSQQSEKLFF
TRBJ2-2 TRBV7-8 CASSFRLPGELFF
TRBJ1-5 TRBV2 CASKGEYNQPQHF
TRBJ2-5 TRBV30 CAWSQTGGLETQYF
TRBJ1-1 TRBV6-5 CASSYYRGTEAFF
TRBJ2-2 TRBV11-2 CASSLQRTDGELFF
TRBJ1-2 TRBV28 CASLGGRAYGYTF
TRBJ2-1 TRBV7-3 CASSPTVQVFNEQFF
. TRBV15 CATSRDGVGRYEQYF
TRBJ1-4 TRBV29-1 CSVSSSEKLFF
TRBJ2-1 TRBV7-2 CASSLSGGANEQFF
TRBJ2-7 TRBV6-6 CASSPGGSSYEQYF
TRBJ2-6 TRBV18 CASSPGNGANVLTF
TRBJ2-7 TRBV6-5 CASSYRRLAGAHEQYF
TRBJ2-3 TRBV9 CASSDPGAGTDTQYF